This T cell receptor beta chain was documented in a study of identical twins. TCRdb used MiXCR to reprocess the 5' RACE reads, holding one entry per CDR3 protein. The sample has some 1,700,000 distinct CDR3 sequences, about 32% seen once; the top ten hold about 0.3%. This CDR3 spans 16 amino acids. Germline V gene data show CDR1 as MNHEY and CDR2 as SMNVEV (reference sequence). Details on this clonotype: This may arise from a read error, as a much more abundant clone is one base away.

This receptor was obtained from a newborn girl in good health. The rearrangement uses TRBV27 and TRBJ2-4; TRBD2 agrees at 9 bases. TRBJ2-7 matches the DNA end more closely, so the J call is doubtful. Input material: cord blood. The CDR3 coding sequence is TGTGCCGGCAGTTCCCATGGGACTAGCAAGCCCTACGAGCAGTACTTC. This sequence encodes CAGSSHGTSKPYEQYF.